These T cell receptor beta chains were read from a single sample in a study of blood T cell repertoires in COVID-19. TCRdb keeps only in-frame clones here, not all; method: immunoSEQ multiplex PCR. The table has fewer than 85,000 clones, around 83% seen once; the top ten hold about 18%. Sequenced material: peripheral blood. Source of these receptors: an older woman with acute or convalescent COVID-19. Both conserved end residues are part of each CDR3. D genes are given only for firm matches. Only part of the rows carry a size: once, few, many, or a class if the clone is expanded.

j_call clone_size d_call v_call cdr3_aa cdr3_nt
TRBJ1-1 once TRBD1 TRBV5-1 CASSPPPSVRDRGSRTEAFF TGCGCCAGCAGCCCACCCCCTTCCGTACGGGACAGGGGATCGAGGACTGAAGCTTTCTTT
TRBJ2-2 once TRBD1 TRBV5-1 CASSPQGQGATGELFF TGCGCCAGCAGCCCCCAGGGGCAGGGGGCCACCGGGGAGCTGTTTTTT
TRBJ1-5 once NA TRBV2 CASSPGLNQPQHF TGTGCCAGCAGCCCGGGACTCAATCAGCCCCAGCATTTT
TRBJ2-1 NA NA TRBV4-2 CASSQDIQGPPNEQFF TGTGCCAGCAGCCAAGATATTCAGGGTCCTCCCAATGAGCAGTTCTTC
TRBJ2-7 NA TRBD1 TRBV19 CASNDRGRSYEQYF TGTGCCAGTAATGACAGGGGAAGGTCCTACGAGCAGTACTTC
TRBJ2-3 NA TRBD2 TRBV3-1/TRBV3-2 CASSRPGLAGGDTDTQYF TGTGCCAGCAGCCGCCCGGGACTAGCGGGGGGAGACACAGATACGCAGTATTTT
TRBJ1-3 NA TRBD1 TRBV5-6 CASSLQGSNTIYF TGTGCCAGCAGCTTACAGGGGTCGAACACCATATATTTT
TRBJ2-7 NA TRBD2 TRBV7-9 CASSEAGTSGVEQYF TGTGCCAGCAGCGAAGCCGGGACTAGCGGGGTTGAGCAGTACTTC
TRBJ1-1 NA NA TRBV3-1/TRBV3-2 CASSQVPGNTEAFF TGTGCCAGCAGCCAAGTGCCGGGGAACACTGAAGCTTTCTTT
TRBJ1-1 once NA TRBV25-1 CASSGVGGERAFF TGTGCCAGCAGTGGGGTGGGAGGGGAGAGGGCTTTCTTT
TRBJ1-1 few TRBD1 TRBV6-5 CASSWLGQGLNTEAFF TGTGCCAGCAGTTGGCTTGGACAGGGGTTGAACACTGAAGCTTTCTTT
TRBJ1-3 NA NA TRBV6-5 CASATGSSGNTIYF TGTGCCAGCGCAACAGGGAGCTCTGGAAACACCATATATTTT
TRBJ1-1 NA NA TRBV11-2 CASTLKGRRSTNTEAFF TGTGCCAGCACCTTAAAAGGCAGGAGGTCCACTAACACTGAAGCTTTCTTT
TRBJ2-2 NA NA TRBV5-1 CASSLQSTGELFF TGCGCCAGCAGCCTACAGAGCACCGGGGAGCTGTTTTTT
TRBJ2-1 few TRBD2 TRBV7-2 CASSSEGGLAGATYNEQFF TGTGCCAGCAGCTCAGAGGGGGGACTAGCGGGAGCTACCTACAATGAGCAGTTCTTC
TRBJ2-2 NA NA TRBV7-2 CASSLARGPGELFF TGTGCCAGCAGCTTAGCGCGGGGACCCGGGGAGCTGTTTTTT
TRBJ1-1 NA NA TRBV12-3/TRBV12-4 CASSFGGLAAFF TGTGCCAGCAGTTTCGGGGGGTTGGCAGCTTTCTTT
TRBJ1-1 NA NA TRBV5-1 CASSVKRGNTEAFF TGCGCCAGCAGCGTAAAGCGGGGGAACACTGAAGCTTTCTTT
TRBJ1-2 NA NA TRBV4-1 CASSHRQDNNYGYTF TGCGCCAGCAGCCATAGACAGGACAACAACTATGGCTACACCTTC
TRBJ1-6 NA TRBD1 TRBV7-9 CASSPSPGQRLVALHF TGTGCCAGCAGCCCTAGTCCGGGACAGAGGTTAGTGGCCCTCCACTTT
TRBJ2-5 NA NA TRBV2 CASSEVRGQETQYF TGTGCCAGCAGTGAAGTTCGGGGCCAAGAGACCCAGTACTTC
TRBJ2-1 NA NA TRBV11-3 CASSPSVGSYNEQFF TGTGCCAGCAGTCCCAGCGTGGGCTCCTACAATGAGCAGTTCTTC
TRBJ2-3 once NA TRBV7-9 CASSPSAADTQYF TGTGCCAGCAGCCCTAGCGCGGCCGATACGCAGTATTTT
TRBJ1-3 NA NA TRBV3-1/TRBV3-2 CASSQRSLSGNTIYF TGTGCCAGCAGCCAACGGTCGCTCTCTGGAAACACCATATATTTT
TRBJ2-2 NA TRBD2 TRBV2 CASRVEREAGELFF TGTGCCAGCAGGGTGGAGCGGGAGGCCGGGGAGCTGTTTTTT
TRBJ2-1 once NA TRBV6-5 CASSLQAASYNEQFF TGTGCCAGCAGTCTCCAAGCGGCCTCCTACAATGAGCAGTTCTTC
TRBJ2-3 NA NA TRBV7-2 CASSPGKGKRATDTQYF TGTGCCAGCAGCCCTGGTAAAGGGAAGCGGGCCACAGATACGCAGTATTTT
TRBJ2-2 NA TRBD2 TRBV5-5 CASSSGLAVNTGELFF TGTGCCAGCAGCTCGGGACTAGCGGTAAACACCGGGGAGCTGTTTTTT
TRBJ1-3 NA NA TRBV28 CASSPTGAGNTIYF TGTGCCAGCAGCCCTACGGGGGCTGGAAACACCATATATTTT
TRBJ1-2 NA TRBD1 TRBV9 CASSLPGQGYGYTF TGTGCCAGCAGCCTACCGGGACAGGGCTATGGCTACACCTTC
TRBJ1-5 NA TRBD1 TRBV28 CASSIGGTNQPQHF TGTGCCAGCAGTATAGGGGGCACCAATCAGCCCCAGCATTTT
TRBJ2-1 NA TRBD1 TRBV7-2 CASSLDRGRYNEQFF TGTGCCAGCAGCTTGGACAGGGGGCGCTACAATGAGCAGTTCTTC
TRBJ2-1 once NA TRBV11-2 CASSLDLSSYNEQFF TGTGCCAGCAGCTTAGACCTTAGCTCCTACAATGAGCAGTTCTTC
TRBJ1-5 NA NA TRBV6-5 CASSRSGQQDQPQHF TGTGCCAGCAGCCGATCAGGGCAGCAAGATCAGCCCCAGCATTTT
TRBJ2-1 NA NA TRBV6-2/TRBV6-3 CASSYGQIYNEQFF TGTGCCAGCAGTTATGGCCAGATCTACAATGAGCAGTTCTTC
TRBJ1-4 NA NA TRBV30 CAWRREKLFF TGTGCCTGGAGACGGGAAAAACTGTTTTTT
TRBJ1-5 NA NA TRBV20-1 CSASEDRDNQPQHF TGCAGTGCTAGTGAGGACAGAGACAATCAGCCCCAGCATTTT
TRBJ1-1 NA TRBD1 TRBV9 CASSVEGQPHTEAFF TGTGCCAGCAGCGTCGAGGGACAGCCCCACACTGAAGCTTTCTTT
TRBJ1-1 NA NA TRBV12-3/TRBV12-4 CASLRNTEAFF TGTGCCAGCCTGAGGAACACTGAAGCTTTCTTT
TRBJ2-1 NA NA TRBV5-1 CASSPNYNEQFF TGCGCCAGCAGCCCCAATTACAATGAGCAGTTCTTC
TRBJ2-3 few NA TRBV12-2 CASRLLPRAGGTQYF TGTGCAAGTCGGTTACTCCCCCGGGCGGGGGGTACGCAGTATTTT
TRBJ2-5 once NA TRBV5-1 CASSPDSQETQYF TGCGCCAGCAGCCCGGACAGCCAAGAGACCCAGTACTTC
TRBJ1-2 NA NA TRBV18 CASSNTSNYGYTF TGTGCCAGCTCAAACACAAGTAACTATGGCTACACCTTC
TRBJ2-7 NA TRBD1 TRBV7-9 CASSLDRGLSYEQYF TGTGCCAGCAGCCTGGACAGGGGGCTTAGCTACGAGCAGTACTTC
TRBJ1-2 NA TRBD1 TRBV7-2 CASSLQGVYGYTF TGTGCCAGCAGCCTACAGGGGGTCTATGGCTACACCTTC
TRBJ2-1 NA TRBD2 TRBV5-4 CASSLGLAGADNEQFF TGTGCCAGCAGCTTGGGACTAGCGGGAGCGGACAATGAGCAGTTCTTC
TRBJ1-2 NA TRBD1 TRBV6-1 CASSETQGAPNYGYTF TGTGCCAGCAGTGAAACTCAGGGGGCGCCGAACTATGGCTACACCTTC
TRBJ1-1 NA NA TRBV29-1 CSVEGSGWRGTEAFF TGCAGCGTTGAAGGATCGGGTTGGAGGGGCACTGAAGCTTTCTTT
TRBJ1-6 NA TRBD1 TRBV25-1 CASSPPRTGRDSPLHF TGTGCCAGCAGCCCACCCCGGACAGGGAGGGACTCACCCCTCCACTTT
TRBJ2-3 NA TRBD1 TRBV7-7 CASSLGTGKVTDTQYF TGTGCTAGCAGCCTAGGGACAGGGAAAGTGACAGATACGCAGTATTTT